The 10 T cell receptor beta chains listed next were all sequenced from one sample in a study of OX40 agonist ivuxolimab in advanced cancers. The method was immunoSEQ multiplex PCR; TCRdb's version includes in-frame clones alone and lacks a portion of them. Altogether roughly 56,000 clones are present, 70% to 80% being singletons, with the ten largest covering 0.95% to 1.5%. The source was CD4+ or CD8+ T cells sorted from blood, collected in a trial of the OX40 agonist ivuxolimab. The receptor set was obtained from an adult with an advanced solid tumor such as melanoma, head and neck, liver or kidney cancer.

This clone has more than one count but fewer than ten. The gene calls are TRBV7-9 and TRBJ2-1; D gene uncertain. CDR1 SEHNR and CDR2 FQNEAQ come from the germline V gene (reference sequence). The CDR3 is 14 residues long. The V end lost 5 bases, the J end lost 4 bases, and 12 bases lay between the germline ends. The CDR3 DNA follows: TGTGCCAGCAGCACAAACTCCCTTTACAATGAGCAGTTCTTC. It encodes CASSTNSLYNEQFF.

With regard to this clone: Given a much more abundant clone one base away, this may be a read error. Here the CDR3 DNA reads TGTGCCAGTAGTAACAGGGTGATTCAGCCCCAGCATTTT. This encodes CASSNRVIQPQHF. The genes are TRBV19 and TRBJ1-5, with D perhaps TRBD1 (6 bases). Germline loops: CDR1 LNHDA, CDR2 SQIVND (reference sequence). There are 13 residues in the CDR3. The V end was cut by 4 bases, the J end by 6 bases, with 10 bases between.

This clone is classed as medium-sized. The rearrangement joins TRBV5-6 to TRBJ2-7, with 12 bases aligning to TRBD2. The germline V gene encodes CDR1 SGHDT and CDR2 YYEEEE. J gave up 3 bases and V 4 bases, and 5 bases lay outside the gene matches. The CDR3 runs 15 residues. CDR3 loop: CASSAWTSGNYEQYF. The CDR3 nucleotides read TGTGCCAGCAGCGCCTGGACTAGCGGGAACTACGAGCAGTACTTC.

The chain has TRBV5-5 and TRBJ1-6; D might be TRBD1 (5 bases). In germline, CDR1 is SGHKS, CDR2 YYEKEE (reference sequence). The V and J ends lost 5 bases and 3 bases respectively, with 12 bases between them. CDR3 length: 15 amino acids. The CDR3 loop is CASSLRGDYNSPLHF. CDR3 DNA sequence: TGTGCCAGCAGTCTTAGGGGTGACTATAATTCACCCCTCCACTTT. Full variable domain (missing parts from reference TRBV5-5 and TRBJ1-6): DAGVTQSPTHLIKTRGQQVTLRCSPISGHKSVSWYQQVLGQGPQFIFQYYEKEERGRGNFPDRFSARQFPNYSSELNVNALLLGDSALYLCASSLRGDYNSPLHFGNGTRLTVT.

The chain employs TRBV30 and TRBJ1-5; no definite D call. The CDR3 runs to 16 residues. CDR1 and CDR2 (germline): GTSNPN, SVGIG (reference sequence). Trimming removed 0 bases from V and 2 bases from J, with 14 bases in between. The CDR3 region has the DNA TGTGCCTGGAGTGTGATGGGGAGAGGCGGCAATCAGCCCCAGCATTTT. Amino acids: CAWSVMGRGGNQPQHF.

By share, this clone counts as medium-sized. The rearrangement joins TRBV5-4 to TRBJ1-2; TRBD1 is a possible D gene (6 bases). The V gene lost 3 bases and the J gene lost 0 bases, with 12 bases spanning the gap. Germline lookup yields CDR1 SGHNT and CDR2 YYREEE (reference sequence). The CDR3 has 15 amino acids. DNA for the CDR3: TGTGCCAGCAGCTCCTCCGGACAGTCTAACTATGGCTACACCTTC. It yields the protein CASSSSGQSNYGYTF.

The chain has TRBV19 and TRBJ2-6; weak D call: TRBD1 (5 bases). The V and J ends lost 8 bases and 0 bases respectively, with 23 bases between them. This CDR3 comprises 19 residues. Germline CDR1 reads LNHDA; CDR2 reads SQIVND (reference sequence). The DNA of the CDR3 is TGTGCCAGTCAGGGATTGACAGCCACTAAGAGCTCTGGGGCCAACGTCCTGACTTTC. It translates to CASQGLTATKSSGANVLTF. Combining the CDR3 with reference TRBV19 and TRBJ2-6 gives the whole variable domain DGGITQSPKYLFRKEGQNVTLSCEQNLNHDAMYWYRQDPGQGLRLIYYSQIVNDFQKGDIAEGYSVSREKKESFPLTVTSAQKNPTAFYLCASQGLTATKSSGANVLTFGAGSRLTVL.

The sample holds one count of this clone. The CDR3 loop reads CASSSPPPDTQYF. The CDR3 DNA follows: TGTGCCAGCAGTTCCCCCCCTCCAGATACGCAGTATTTT. The gene calls are TRBV27 and TRBJ2-3; D is unclear. Germline CDR1 is MNHEY and CDR2 is SMNVEV (reference sequence). This CDR3 is built from 13 residues. V was trimmed by 4 bases and J by 4 bases, leaving 9 bases between them.

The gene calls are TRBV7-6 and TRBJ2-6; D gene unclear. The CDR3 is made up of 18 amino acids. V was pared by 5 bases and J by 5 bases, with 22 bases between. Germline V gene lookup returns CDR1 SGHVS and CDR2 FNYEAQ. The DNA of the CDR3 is TGTGCCAGCAGCACACAAGTTGAATCTCAAAGTCGGGCCAACGTCCTGACTTTC. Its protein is CASSTQVESQSRANVLTF.

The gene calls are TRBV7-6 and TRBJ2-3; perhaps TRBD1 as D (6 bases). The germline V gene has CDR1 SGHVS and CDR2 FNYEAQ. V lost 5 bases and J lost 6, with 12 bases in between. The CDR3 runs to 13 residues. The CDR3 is CASSPRGGDTQYF. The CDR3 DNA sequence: TGTGCCAGCAGCCCACGAGGGGGTGATACGCAGTATTTT. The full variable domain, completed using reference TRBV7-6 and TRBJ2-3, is GAGVSQSPRYKVTKRGQDVALRCDPISGHVSLYWYRQALGQGPEFLTYFNYEAQQDKSGLPNDRFSAERPEGSISTLTIQRTEQRDSAMYRCASSPRGGDTQYFGPGTRLTVL.